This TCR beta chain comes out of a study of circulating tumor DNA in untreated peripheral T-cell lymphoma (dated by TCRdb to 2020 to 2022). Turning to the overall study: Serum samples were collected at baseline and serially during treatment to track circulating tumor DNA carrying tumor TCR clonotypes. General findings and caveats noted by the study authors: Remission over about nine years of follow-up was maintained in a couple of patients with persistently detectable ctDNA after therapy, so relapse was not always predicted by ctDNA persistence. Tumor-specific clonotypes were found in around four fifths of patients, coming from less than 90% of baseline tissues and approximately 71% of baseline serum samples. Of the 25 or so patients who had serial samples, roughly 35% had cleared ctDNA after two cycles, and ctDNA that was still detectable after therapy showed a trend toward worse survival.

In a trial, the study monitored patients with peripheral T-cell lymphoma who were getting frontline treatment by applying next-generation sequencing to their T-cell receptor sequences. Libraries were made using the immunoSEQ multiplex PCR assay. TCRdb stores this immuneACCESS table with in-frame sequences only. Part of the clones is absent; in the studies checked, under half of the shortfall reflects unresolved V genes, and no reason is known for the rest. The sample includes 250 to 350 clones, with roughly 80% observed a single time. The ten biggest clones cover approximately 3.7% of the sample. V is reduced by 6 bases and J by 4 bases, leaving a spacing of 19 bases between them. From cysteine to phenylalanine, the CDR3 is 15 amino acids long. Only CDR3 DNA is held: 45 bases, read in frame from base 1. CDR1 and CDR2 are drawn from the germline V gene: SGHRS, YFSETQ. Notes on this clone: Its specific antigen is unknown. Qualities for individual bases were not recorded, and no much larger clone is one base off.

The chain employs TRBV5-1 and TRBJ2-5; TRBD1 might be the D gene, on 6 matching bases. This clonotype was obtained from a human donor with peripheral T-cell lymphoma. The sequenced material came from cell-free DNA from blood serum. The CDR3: CASKTYQGSIETQYF. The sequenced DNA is TGCGCCAGCAAAACTTACCAGGGGAGTATAGAGACCCAGTACTTC.